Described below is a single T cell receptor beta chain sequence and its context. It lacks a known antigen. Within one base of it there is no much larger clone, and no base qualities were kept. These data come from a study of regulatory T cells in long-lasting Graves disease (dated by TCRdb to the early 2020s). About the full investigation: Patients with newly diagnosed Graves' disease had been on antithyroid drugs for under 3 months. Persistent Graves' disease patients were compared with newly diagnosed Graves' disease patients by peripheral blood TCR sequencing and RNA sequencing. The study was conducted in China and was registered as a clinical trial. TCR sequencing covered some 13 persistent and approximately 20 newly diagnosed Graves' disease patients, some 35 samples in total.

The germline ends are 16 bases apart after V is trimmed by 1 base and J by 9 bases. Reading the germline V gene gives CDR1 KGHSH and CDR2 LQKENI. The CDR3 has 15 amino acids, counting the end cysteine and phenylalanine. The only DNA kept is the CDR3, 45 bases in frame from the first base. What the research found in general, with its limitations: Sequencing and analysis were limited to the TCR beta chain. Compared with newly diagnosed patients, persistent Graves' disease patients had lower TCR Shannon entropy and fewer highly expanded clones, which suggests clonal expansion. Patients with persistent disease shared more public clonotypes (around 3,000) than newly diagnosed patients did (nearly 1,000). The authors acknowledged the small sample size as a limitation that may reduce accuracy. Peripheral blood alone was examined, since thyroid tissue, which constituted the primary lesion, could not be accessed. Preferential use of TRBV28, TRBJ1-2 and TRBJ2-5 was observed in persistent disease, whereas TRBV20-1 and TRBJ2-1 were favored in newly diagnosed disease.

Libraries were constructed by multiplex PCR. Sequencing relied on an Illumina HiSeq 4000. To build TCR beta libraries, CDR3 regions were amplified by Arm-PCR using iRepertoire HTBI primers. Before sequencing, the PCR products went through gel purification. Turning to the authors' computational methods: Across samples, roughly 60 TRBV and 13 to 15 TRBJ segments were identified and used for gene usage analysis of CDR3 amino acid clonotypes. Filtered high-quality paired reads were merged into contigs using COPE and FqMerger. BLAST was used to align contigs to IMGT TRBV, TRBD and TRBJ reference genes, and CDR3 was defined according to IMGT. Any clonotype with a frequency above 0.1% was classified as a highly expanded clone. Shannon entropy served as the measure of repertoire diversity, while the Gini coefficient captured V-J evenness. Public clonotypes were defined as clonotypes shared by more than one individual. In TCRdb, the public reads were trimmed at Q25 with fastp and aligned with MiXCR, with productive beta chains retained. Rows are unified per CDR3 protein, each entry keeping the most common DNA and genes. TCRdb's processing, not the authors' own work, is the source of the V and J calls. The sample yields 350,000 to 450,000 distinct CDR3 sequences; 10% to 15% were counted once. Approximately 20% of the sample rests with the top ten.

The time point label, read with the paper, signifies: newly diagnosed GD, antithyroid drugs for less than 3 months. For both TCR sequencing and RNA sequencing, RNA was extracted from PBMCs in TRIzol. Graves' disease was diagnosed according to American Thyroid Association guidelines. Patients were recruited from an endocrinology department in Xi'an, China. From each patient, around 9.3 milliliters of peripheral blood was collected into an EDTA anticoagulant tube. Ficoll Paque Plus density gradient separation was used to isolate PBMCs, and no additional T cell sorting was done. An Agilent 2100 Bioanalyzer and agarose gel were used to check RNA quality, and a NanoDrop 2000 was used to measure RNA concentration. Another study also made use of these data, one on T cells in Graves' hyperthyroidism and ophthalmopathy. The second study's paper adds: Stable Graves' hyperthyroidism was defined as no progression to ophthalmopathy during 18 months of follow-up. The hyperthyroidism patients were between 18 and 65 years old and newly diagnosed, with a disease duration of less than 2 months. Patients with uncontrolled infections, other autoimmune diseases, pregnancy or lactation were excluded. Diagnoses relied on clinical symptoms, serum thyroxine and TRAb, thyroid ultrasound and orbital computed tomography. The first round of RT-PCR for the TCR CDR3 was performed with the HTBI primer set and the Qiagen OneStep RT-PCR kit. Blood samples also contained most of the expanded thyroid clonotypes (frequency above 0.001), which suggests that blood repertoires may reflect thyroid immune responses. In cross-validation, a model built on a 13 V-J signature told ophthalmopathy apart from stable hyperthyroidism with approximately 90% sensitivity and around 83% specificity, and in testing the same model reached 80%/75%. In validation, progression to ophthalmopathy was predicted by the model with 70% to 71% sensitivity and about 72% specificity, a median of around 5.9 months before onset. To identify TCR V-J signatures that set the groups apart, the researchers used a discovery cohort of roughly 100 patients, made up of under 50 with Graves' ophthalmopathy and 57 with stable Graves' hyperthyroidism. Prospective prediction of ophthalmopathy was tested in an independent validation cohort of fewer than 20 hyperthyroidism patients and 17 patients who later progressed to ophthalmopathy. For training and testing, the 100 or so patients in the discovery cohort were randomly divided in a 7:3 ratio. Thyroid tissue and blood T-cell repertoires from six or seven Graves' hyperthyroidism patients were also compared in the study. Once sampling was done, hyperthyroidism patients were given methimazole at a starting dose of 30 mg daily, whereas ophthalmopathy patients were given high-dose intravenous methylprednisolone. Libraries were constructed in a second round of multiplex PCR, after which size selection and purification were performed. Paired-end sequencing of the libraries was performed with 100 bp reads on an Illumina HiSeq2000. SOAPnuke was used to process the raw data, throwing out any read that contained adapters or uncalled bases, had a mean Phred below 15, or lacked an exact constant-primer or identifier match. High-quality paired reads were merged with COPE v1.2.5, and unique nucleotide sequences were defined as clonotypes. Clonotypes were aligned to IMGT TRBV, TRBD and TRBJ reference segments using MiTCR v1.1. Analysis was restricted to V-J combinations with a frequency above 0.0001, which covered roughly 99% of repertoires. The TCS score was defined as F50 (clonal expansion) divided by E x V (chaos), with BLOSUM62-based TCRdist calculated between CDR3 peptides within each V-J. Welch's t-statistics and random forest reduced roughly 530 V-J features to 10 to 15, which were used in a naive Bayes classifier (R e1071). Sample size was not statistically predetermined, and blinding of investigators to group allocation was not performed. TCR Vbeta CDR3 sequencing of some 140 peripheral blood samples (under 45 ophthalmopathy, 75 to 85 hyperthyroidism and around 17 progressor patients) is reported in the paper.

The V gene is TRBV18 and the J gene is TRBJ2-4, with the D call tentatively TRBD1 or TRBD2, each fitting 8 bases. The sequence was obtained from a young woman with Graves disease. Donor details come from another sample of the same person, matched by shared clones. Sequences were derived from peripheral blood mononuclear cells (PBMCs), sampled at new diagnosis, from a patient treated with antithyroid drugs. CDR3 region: CASSPLGQAGGIQYF. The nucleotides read TGTGCCAGCTCACCACTGGGACAGGCGGGAGGCATTCAGTACTTC. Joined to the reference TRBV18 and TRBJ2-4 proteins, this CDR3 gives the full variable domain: NAGVMQNPRHLVRRRGQEARLRCSPMKGHSHVYWYRQLPEEGLKFMVYLQKENIIDESGMPKERFSAEFPKEGPSILRIQQVVRGDSAAYFCASSPLGQAGGIQYFGAGTRLSVL.